This T cell receptor beta chain was recovered during a study of blood T cell repertoires in COVID-19. Study at large: Researchers got acute and convalescent COVID-19 samples from the United States, Italy and Spain. T cells, B-cell-depleted T cells, or PBMCs provided the cDNA or gDNA that served as material.

This CDR3 spans 14 amino acids. The junction had 5 bases not matched to a gene; V was cut back by 4 bases and J by 2 bases. Germline values: CDR1 PRHDT, CDR2 FYEKMQ (reference sequence). This clone was counted once. This table comes from immunoSEQ multiplex PCR, and its TCRdb copy is limited to in-frame clones, with some not included. The sample includes around 320,000 clones, roughly 90% seen only once; the top ten take 2% to 3%. The source material was peripheral blood. This receptor was identified in a man younger than 35 with active or convalescent COVID-19. The chain carries TRBV13 and TRBJ2-7; TRBD2 matches at 7 bases. CDR3 residues: CASSSGLGTYEQYF. CDR3 nucleotide sequence: TGTGCCAGCAGCTCCGGACTAGGGACCTACGAGCAGTACTTC. The full variable domain, in which reference TRBV13 and TRBJ2-7 provide the parts outside the CDR3, is AAGVIQSPRHLIKEKRETATLKCYPIPRHDTVYWYQQGPGQDPQFLISFYEKMQSDKGSIPDRFSAQQFSDYHSELNMSSLELGDSALYFCASSSGLGTYEQYFGPGTRLTVT.